This passage covers 20 T cell receptor beta chains from one sample sequenced in a study of blood T cell repertoires in COVID-19. Measured with immunoSEQ multiplex PCR; TCRdb has only the in-frame clones, and not every one. There are some 150,000 clones in the sample; about 80% occur only once, and under 3% lies in the top ten. Sequences were obtained from peripheral blood. These TCRs come from a human donor with acute or convalescent COVID-19. The donor label of this sample is uncertain.

V and J are TRBV2 and TRBJ2-7, with D possibly matching TRBD2 (6 bases). The V gene's germline CDR1 is SNHLY and CDR2 FYNNEI. The CDR3 contains 14 residues. Between the trimmed V and J ends, which lost 7 bases and 4 bases, there was a span of 17 bases. In nucleotides, the CDR3 is TGTGCCAGCACCTTGGAGGGACGAGGGTACGAGCAGTACTTC. Residues: CASTLEGRGYEQYF.

The chain has TRBV7-6 and TRBJ2-5, with 8 bases lining up with TRBD2. This CDR3 has 14 amino acids. Looked up from germline, CDR1 is SGHVS and CDR2 is FNYEAQ. Germline trimming cut 2 bases from V and 5 bases from J; bases unmatched to any gene: 4. The CDR3 nucleotides read TGTGCCAGCAGCTTAAGGCGGGGGGCGGAGACCCAGTACTTC. Translation: CASSLRRGAETQYF.

This chain joins TRBV10-3 and TRBJ1-1; no definite D call. V lost 3 bases and J lost 1, with 6 bases in between. This CDR3 region has 13 residues. Germline V gene sequence: CDR1 ENHRY, CDR2 SYGVKD. The CDR3 protein is CAISERENTEAFF. The CDR3 nucleotides are TGTGCCATCAGTGAACGGGAGAACACTGAAGCTTTCTTT.

This chain connects TRBV19 to TRBJ2-7; 11 bases map to TRBD1. The V segment lost 5 bases and the J segment 2 bases; nucleotides outside the gene matches: 8. Germline V gives CDR1 LNHDA, CDR2 SQIVND (reference sequence). The CDR3 totals 16 residues. CDR3 loop: CASSPGTGGYAYEQYF. CDR3 nucleotides: TGTGCCAGTAGTCCTGGGACAGGGGGTTATGCCTACGAGCAGTACTTC. The whole variable domain, filled in from reference TRBV19 and TRBJ2-7, reads DGGITQSPKYLFRKEGQNVTLSCEQNLNHDAMYWYRQDPGQGLRLIYYSQIVNDFQKGDIAEGYSVSREKKESFPLTVTSAQKNPTAFYLCASSPGTGGYAYEQYFGPGTRLTVT.

J is TRBJ2-1 and V is TRBV12-3 or TRBV12-4, with 13 nucleotides matching TRBD2. The CDR3 loop spans 13 amino acids. With 8 bases clipped from V and 6 bases from J, the junction kept 1 base outside the gene matches. DNA of the CDR3: TGTGCCAGCGGACTAGCGGGGGTCAATGAGCAGTTCTTC. It codes for CASGLAGVNEQFF.

The rearrangement joins TRBV30 to TRBJ1-5, with 10 nucleotides matching TRBD1. Germline V gene data show CDR1 as GTSNPN and CDR2 as SVGIG (reference sequence). J was trimmed by 4 bases and V by 7 bases; bases with no gene match: 4. The CDR3 contains 13 residues. Here the CDR3 reads CAFSDRGNQPQHF. CDR3 bases: TGTGCCTTCTCGGACAGGGGGAATCAGCCCCAGCATTTT.

J is TRBJ1-1 and V is TRBV12-5; D gene ambiguous. Germline CDR1 is LGHNT and CDR2 is FRNRAP. The CDR3 consists of 11 residues. V lost 1 base, J lost 13 bases, and 10 bases lay in between. CDR3 sequence reads: CASGLEFSVFF. DNA of the CDR3: TGTGCTAGTGGTTTGGAGTTTTCGGTTTTCTTT.

CDR3 in DNA: TGTGCCAGCTCCCCGGGACAAGTCAACATTCAGTACTTC. As protein: CASSPGQVNIQYF. The chain joins TRBV18 to TRBJ2-4; tentatively, D is TRBD1 (6 bases). The CDR3 is 13 amino acids. Germline CDR1 is KGHSH and CDR2 is LQKENI. V lost 6 bases to trimming and J lost 7 bases, with 13 bases between them.

This clone appeared a single time. The V gene is TRBV18, the J gene TRBJ1-5; 10 nucleotides match TRBD1. V trimming: 6 bases; J trimming: 6 bases; junction bases outside the gene matches: 2. The CDR3 length is 13 residues. Germline V gives CDR1 KGHSH, CDR2 LQKENI. Written as DNA, the CDR3 is TGTGCCAGCTCGGGGACAGGGGTTCAGCCCCAGCATTTT. Translating gives CASSGTGVQPQHF.

The rearrangement joins TRBV2 to TRBJ1-1, with 8 bases aligning to TRBD1. The CDR3 covers 15 residues. Germline V gene lookup returns CDR1 SNHLY and CDR2 FYNNEI. V lost 7 bases, J lost 0 bases, and 7 bases stayed unmatched. CDR3 coding DNA: TGTGCCAGCATGGAGGACAGGGCTGTGAACACTGAAGCTTTCTTT. It is translated as CASMEDRAVNTEAFF.

This rearrangement joins TRBV11-2 to TRBJ2-3; 10 bases fit TRBD2. Germline-derived CDR1 and CDR2 are SGHAT and FQNNGV. Unmatched junction bases numbered 8, after V lost 6 bases and J lost 2 bases. CDR3 length: 16 amino acids. This CDR3 reads CASRHRTSGYTDTQYF. CDR3 in DNA: TGTGCCAGCAGACATAGGACTAGCGGATACACAGATACGCAGTATTTT.

The chain couples TRBV6-4 to TRBJ1-1; the D gene is possibly TRBD1 (6 bases). Germline V gene data show CDR1 as MRHNA and CDR2 as SNTAGT. V lost 2 bases and J lost 4, with 11 bases in between. CDR3 size: 14 residues. In DNA, the CDR3 is TGTGCCAGCAGTGACCTCGCAGGGGCCACTGAAGCTTTCTTT. It translates to CASSDLAGATEAFF.

J is TRBJ2-3 and V is TRBV21-1; the table's D call, TRBD2, was not checked against the DNA. TRBV21-1 is assigned pseudogene status. The CDR3 is made up of 16 amino acids. The CDR3 region has the DNA TGTGCCAGCCCCGCGGGGGAGGCCTTCGTTAGGGGTACGCAGTATTTT. As protein: CASPAGEAFVRGTQYF.

This chain uses TRBV5-1 with TRBJ2-3; 15 nucleotides align to TRBD2. The junction had 4 bases not matched to a gene; V was cut back by 3 bases and J by 2 bases. In germline, CDR1 is SGHRS, CDR2 YFSETQ. The CDR3 consists of 17 residues. CDR3 residues: CASSSGLAGGYTDTQYF. CDR3 nucleotides: TGCGCCAGCAGCTCCGGACTAGCGGGGGGGTACACAGATACGCAGTATTTT.

The rearrangement joins TRBV29-1 to TRBJ1-2; D is unresolved. The V end lost 7 bases, the J end lost 4 bases, and 10 bases lay between the germline ends. The germline V gene encodes CDR1 SQVTM and CDR2 ANQGSEA. The CDR3 totals 11 residues. The CDR3 sequence: CSAEDTYGYTF. The CDR3 DNA reads TGCAGCGCGGAAGACACCTATGGCTACACCTTC. The full variable domain, completed using reference TRBV29-1 and TRBJ1-2, is SAVISQKPSRDICQRGTSLTIQCQVDSQVTMMFWYRQQPGQSLTLIATANQGSEATYESGFVIDKFPISRPNLTFSTLTVSNMSPEDSSIYLCSAEDTYGYTFGSGTRLTVV.

The V gene is TRBV6-5, the J gene TRBJ2-5; D call uncertain. The CDR3 runs to 14 residues. Germline values: CDR1 MNHEY, CDR2 SVGAGI. Trimming left V 3 bases short and J 1 base short, with 9 bases between. The CDR3 protein is CASSYSNSQETQYF. The CDR3 nucleotides are TGTGCCAGCAGTTATTCAAACAGCCAAGAGACCCAGTACTTC.

The chain uses TRBV7-8 and TRBJ2-1, with TRBD2 matching over 10 bases. Trimming took 5 bases from V and 2 from J; bases not matched to a gene: 3. There are 15 residues in the CDR3. Germline V gene lookup returns CDR1 SGHVS and CDR2 FQNEAQ. The CDR3 loop is CASSRLAGAYNEQFF. CDR3 sequence (DNA): TGTGCCAGCAGCCGTCTAGCGGGGGCCTACAATGAGCAGTTCTTC.

This clone occurred a few times. V is TRBV3-1 (or the pseudogene TRBV3-2) and J is TRBJ2-1, with a weak D call TRBD2 (5 bases). Looked up from germline, CDR1 is LGHDT and CDR2 is YNNKEL (reference sequence). This CDR3 has 16 residues. V was trimmed by 5 bases and J by 4 bases, leaving 18 bases between them. The CDR3 spells CASSSLRASLYNEQFF. The CDR3, as DNA: TGTGCCAGCAGCTCCCTCCGGGCTAGCCTTTACAATGAGCAGTTCTTC.

The chain recombines TRBV7-2 with TRBJ1-1; possibly TRBD1 for D (5 bases). Trimming stripped 4 bases from V and 5 bases from J, with 11 bases between. Looked up from germline, CDR1 is SGHTA and CDR2 is FQGNSA. The CDR3 length is 13 residues. The CDR3 loop reads CASSSRVRTEAFF. The DNA of the CDR3 is TGTGCCAGCAGCTCCAGGGTAAGGACTGAAGCTTTCTTT.

The rearrangement links TRBV6-5 to TRBJ2-1; TRBD1 is a possible D gene (6 bases). Per the germline V gene, CDR1 is MNHEY and CDR2 is SVGAGI. The CDR3 covers 14 residues. Trimming stripped 7 bases from V and 6 bases from J, with 16 bases between. CDR3 in DNA: TGTGCCAGCAACCCCAACAGAGGGGGCAATGAGCAGTTCTTC. Amino acids: CASNPNRGGNEQFF.